This entry concerns a single TCR beta chain. Its antigen is unidentified. Free of recent acute infections or vaccinations, the donors were healthy HIV-negative adults. Under the authors' procedure: As immunoSEQ supplied junction-only sequences (without quality scores), filtering differed. Using immunoSEQ multiplex PCR, the repertoire was profiled, and TCRdb retains in-frame clones only, with some absent. V and J calls plus clone size are reproduced from that table; the DNA served to infer D and trimming. This sample has over a million clones, with around 97% found just once. These data are taken from a study of shared clonotypes between healthy human individuals. The V segment lost 2 bases and the J segment 0 bases; nucleotides outside the gene matches: 3. Germline CDR1 is SGHRS and CDR2 is YFSETQ. The CDR3 totals 15 residues. Study observations and caveats: A generally larger estimated richness was seen in naive subsets than in memory subsets.

Sample: naive CD4+ T cells sorted from blood. Subset noted: CD45RA+ positively selected. This sequence joins TRBV5-1 and TRBJ2-5; 8 nucleotides line up with TRBD1. The receptor's source is a man aged 30-40 years in good health. CDR3 protein: CASSLGTGDQETQYF. CDR3 nucleotides: TGCGCCAGCAGCTTAGGGACAGGTGACCAAGAGACCCAGTACTTC.